This T cell receptor beta chain was retrieved from a study of blood T cells in healthy people across ages (dated by TCRdb to between 2014 and 2017). For context, the study as a whole: In model experiments, roughly one uniquely barcoded TCR beta cDNA molecule per two T cells was captured by template switching. Using the same blood draw, the study looked at two additional independent replicas of 1 million unique cDNA reads for two donors, one aged 18 to 30 and the other aged 80 or older. The study measured age-related changes in TCR beta repertoire diversity using deep sequencing normalized with unique cDNA molecular identifiers. Donors were grouped into four age groups: young (average approximately 16 years), middle-aged (roughly 37), aged (62) and long-lived (about 90). Donors of different ages were randomly distributed across sequencing lanes to avoid experimental bias.

In this sample, this clonotype turned up a few times. There is no known antigen for this receptor. Base qualities are not provided; no much larger clone lies one nucleotide away. Library method: 5' RACE. Sequencing instrument: Illumina HiSeq 2500. A second PCR of about 6 to 11 cycles was run with a J-beta primer mix and a sample-barcoded 5' primer. A unique molecular identifier was introduced onto each TCR beta cDNA molecule by a template-switch 5' adaptor carrying 12 random nucleotides. Each sample yielded at least 3 million CDR3-containing paired-end reads. First-strand cDNA was synthesized from all RNA with the Mint cDNA synthesis kit, primed by a TRBC-specific oligonucleotide. After uracil-DNA glycosylase treatment, a first 18-cycle PCR used universal primers M1SS and BC2_uni_R on all cDNA. As for the authors' bioinformatics: For normalization, 1 million high-quality reads were randomly selected from each sample, with every read carrying a distinct molecular identifier. Instead of being binned into consensus sequences, reads that shared molecular identifiers were thrown out. CDR3 identification, clonotype clustering and error correction used MiTCR with a Q25 quality threshold and the strictest error-elimination algorithm. A nonparametric unseen species model using Euler transformation provided a lower-bound estimate of total TCR beta diversity. TCRdb reran the public reads through fastp at Q25 and MiXCR, keeping productive beta chains. Rows merge per CDR3 protein into single entries with the most common DNA and genes. The V and J calls were not made by the authors but by TCRdb's processing. Within this sample are about 1.4 million distinct CDR3 sequences, with roughly 64% of them counted one time only. 5% to 7% of the sample is taken by the ten largest.

Here is what the overall study found, with its caveats: As age increased, observed TCR beta diversity per million T cells dropped in a roughly linear way, and a significant reduction was already evident by age around 41. Estimates of total diversity based on one million sequenced T cells were considered lower bounds and underestimates. Bulk unsorted PBMC profiling prevented conclusive comparison of naive and antigen-experienced compartments. Because the CMV infection status of the donors was unknown, age-related changes in expanded clonotypes may potentially have been confounded. Compared with the aged group, the long-lived group had more naive CD4+ T cells, fewer expanded clones and increased TCR diversity, a pattern suggesting age selection. A strong correlation was found between observed TCR beta diversity and the percentage of naive T cells measured by flow cytometry.

CDR1 and CDR2, looked up from the germline V gene, are MDHEN and SYDVKM. At the junction V is shortened by 6 bases and J by 2 bases, with 16 bases in between. The CDR3 sequence holds 15 residues, the cysteine and phenylalanine included. The read is trimmed to its CDR3 DNA, 45 bases read in frame from base 1. Systemically healthy Caucasian individuals from Russia, 39 in total and aged about 6 to 100 years, were included as donors. Each donor gave 9.5 to 10 milliliters of peripheral blood, drawn into EDTA-treated Vacutainer tubes. Ficoll-Paque density-gradient centrifugation was used to isolate PBMCs, with at least 7 million obtained per sample. Trizol reagent was used to extract total RNA from PBMCs, with at least 6 micrograms per sample. The percentages of naive CD45RAhigh/CD27high T cells were determined by flow cytometry on a PBMC aliquot from every donor.

The V gene is TRBV28 and the J gene is TRBJ2-5, with TRBD1 perhaps the D gene, on 5 matching bases. The sequenced sample consisted of blood. The source is a man younger than 30 in good health. This receptor carries the CDR3 CASSQFQGGQETQYF. The nucleotide sequence reads TGTGCCAGCAGCCAGTTCCAGGGCGGACAAGAGACCCAGTACTTC.